This section outlines one TCR beta chain sequence together with its context. These data come from a study of blood T cell repertoires in COVID-19. Study-level information: Sources were T cells, B-cell-depleted T cells, or PBMCs; the material itself was cDNA or gDNA.

CDR3 length: 13 amino acids. Germline CDR1 reads MDHEN; CDR2 reads SYDVKM. The germline V and J ends were trimmed by 2 bases and 7 bases, with 9 bases remaining between them. Clones were sequenced by immunoSEQ multiplex PCR, and TCRdb holds only the in-frame ones, with some missing. Among over 300,000 clones, nearly 90% were seen once, and the ten largest hold 6.5%. Sequenced sample: peripheral blood. The chain is built from TRBV28 and TRBJ2-1; no definite D call. This TCR derives from a man aged 18 to 35 with active or convalescent COVID-19. The CDR3 spells CASSLGSGNEQFF. The CDR3 DNA reads as TGTGCCAGCAGTTTAGGCTCCGGGAATGAGCAGTTCTTC.